This TCR beta chain derives from a study of cytomegalovirus exposure and HLA in healthy donors. In the study overall: The 95 to 150 validation repertoires used the same platform as the 650 to 800 first-cohort repertoires, a later analysis reported.

The CDR3 contains 13 residues. Germline CDR1 SGHAT, CDR2 FQNNGV. V lost 1 base and J 9 bases, leaving 10 bases between the germline ends. Notes on the study in general: In a later analysis, first-cohort TCR clusters were found to tend to co-occur in the 120 validation repertoires.

The protocol was immunoSEQ multiplex PCR, while the TCRdb copy is restricted to in-frame clones and leaves out a portion. The data show about 250,000 clones, with roughly 87% seen just once and 12% held by the top ten. Concerning this clone itself: Its antigen is not known.

This TCR was recovered from a man aged 18-30 years in good health and CMV-seropositive. The sequencing sample was made of PBMCs. V and J are TRBV11-2 and TRBJ2-1; no clear D. CDR3 sequence reads: CASSLGVAREQFF. As DNA, the CDR3 is TGTGCCAGCAGCTTAGGGGTAGCTCGTGAGCAGTTCTTC.